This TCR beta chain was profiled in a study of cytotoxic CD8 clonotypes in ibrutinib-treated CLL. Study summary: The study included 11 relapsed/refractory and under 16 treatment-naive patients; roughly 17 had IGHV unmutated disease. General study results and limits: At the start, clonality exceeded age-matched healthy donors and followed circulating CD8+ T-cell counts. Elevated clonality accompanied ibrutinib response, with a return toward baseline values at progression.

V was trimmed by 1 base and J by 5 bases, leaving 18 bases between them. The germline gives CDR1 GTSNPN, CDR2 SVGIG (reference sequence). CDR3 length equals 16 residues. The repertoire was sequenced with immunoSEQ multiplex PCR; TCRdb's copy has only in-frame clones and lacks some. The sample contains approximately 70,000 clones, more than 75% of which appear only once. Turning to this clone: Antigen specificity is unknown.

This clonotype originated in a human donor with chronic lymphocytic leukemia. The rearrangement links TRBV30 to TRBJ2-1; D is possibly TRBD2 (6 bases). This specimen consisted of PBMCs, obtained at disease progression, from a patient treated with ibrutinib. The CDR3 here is CAWSGGAGGAHNEQFF. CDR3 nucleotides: TGTGCCTGGAGTGGAGGGGCCGGCGGGGCTCACAATGAGCAGTTCTTC. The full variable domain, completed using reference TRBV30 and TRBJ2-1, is SQTIHQWPATLVQPVGSPLSLECTVEGTSNPNLYWYRQAAGRGLQLLFYSVGIGQISSEVPQNLSASRPQDRQFILSSKKLLLSDSGFYLCAWSGGAGGAHNEQFFGPGTRLTVL.